A selection of T cell receptor beta chains follows, all from one sample in a study of cytomegalovirus exposure and HLA in healthy donors. Sequencing was performed with immunoSEQ multiplex PCR; in TCRdb, only in-frame clones are kept and a portion is missing. This sample has under 200,000 clones, with around 96% found just once. The specimen was PBMCs. The receptor source for this set is a woman aged 18-30 years in good health and CMV-seronegative. Both conserved end residues are part of each CDR3. A D gene is named only where the DNA matches it firmly. Expanded clones get a size class; other rows say once, few or many, or leave the size out.

clone size,J gene,V gene,D gene,CDR3 DNA,CDR3 protein
NA,TRBJ2-5,TRBV7-2,TRBD2,TGTGCCAGCAGCTCCGGGACTAGCGTTGGGGAGACCCAGTACTTC,CASSSGTSVGETQYF
NA,TRBJ2-2,TRBV7-2,NA,TGTGCCAGCAGCTTAGAATCGGCGGGGTACACCGGGGAGCTGTTTTTT,CASSLESAGYTGELFF
NA,TRBJ1-6,TRBV7-2,TRBD1,TGTGCCAGCAGCTTCCGCCAGGGGGATAATTCACCCCTCCACTTT,CASSFRQGDNSPLHF
NA,TRBJ2-7,TRBV6-5,NA,TGTGCCAGCAGTTACTCTGCACTAGACATTTCCTACGAGCAGTACTTC,CASSYSALDISYEQYF
NA,TRBJ2-3,TRBV9,TRBD2,TGTGCCAGCAGGCGCCCGGGGGGGTCAGATACGCAGTATTTT,CASRRPGGSDTQYF
NA,TRBJ2-5,TRBV5-6,NA,TGTGCCAGCAGCTTGTCAGGGGGGCGGGCGGCCCAGTACTTC,CASSLSGGRAAQYF
NA,TRBJ2-7,TRBV6-1,NA,TGTGCCAGCAGCGGGGGTGGGGGCTACGAGCAGTACTTC,CASSGGGGYEQYF
NA,TRBJ1-1,TRBV7-9,NA,TGTGCCAGCTCACACTACACGACGGACTACATTGAAGCTTTCTTT,CASSHYTTDYIEAFF
NA,TRBJ1-1,TRBV7-3,TRBD1,TGTGCCAGCAGCTTAGAGGGGGCTAAGGGCACTGAAGCTTTCTTT,CASSLEGAKGTEAFF
NA,TRBJ1-5,TRBV6-6,NA,TGTGCCAGCACCAATCTAGGGGACAATCAGCCCCAGCATTTT,CASTNLGDNQPQHF
NA,TRBJ2-3,TRBV6-1,NA,TGTGCCAGCAGTGTTGAGACGGACTTTACGCAGTATTTT,CASSVETDFTQYF
NA,TRBJ1-6,TRBV29-1,TRBD1,TGCAGCGTGGAGCCGGGACAGGGCCCTCCTATACTCCACTTT,CSVEPGQGPPILHF
NA,TRBJ1-4,TRBV30,NA,TGTGCCTGGAGTGTACCGGGAACGGTGAATGAAAAACTGTTTTTT,CAWSVPGTVNEKLFF
NA,TRBJ1-4,TRBV6-1,NA,TGTGCCAGCAGTGAGAGGGTGAGGTGGAATGAAAAACTGTTTTTT,CASSERVRWNEKLFF
NA,TRBJ1-2,TRBV5-1,NA,TGCGCCAGCAGCCCAGCCCGGGAGCCCTATGGCTACACCTTC,CASSPAREPYGYTF
NA,TRBJ1-2,TRBV4-3,TRBD1,TGCGCCAGCAGCCAAGGGACAGGGGTTGGTGGCTACACCTTC,CASSQGTGVGGYTF
once,TRBJ2-7,TRBV5-1,NA,TGCGCCAGCAGCTTGGTAGAGGGCCCCAAGTACGAGCAGTACTTC,CASSLVEGPKYEQYF
NA,TRBJ2-2,TRBV6-5,NA,TGTGCCAGCAGGTCGGACAGTGGTTCCGGGGAGCTGTTTTTT,CASRSDSGSGELFF
NA,TRBJ2-3,TRBV2,TRBD2,TGTGCCAGCAGGAACGGCGCCTTTGGCGGGGGGGCGGATACGCAGTATTTT,CASRNGAFGGGADTQYF
NA,TRBJ1-5,TRBV21-1,NA,TGTGCCAGCAGCCAACGGACAGGGGGTGATCAGCCCCAGCATTTT,CASSQRTGGDQPQHF
NA,TRBJ2-7,TRBV11-2,TRBD1,TGTGCCAGCAGCGACACCGGACAGGGGGCGCGAGAGCAGTACTTC,CASSDTGQGAREQYF
NA,TRBJ2-3,TRBV7-2,NA,TGTGCCAGCAGCTTAGACCGGGGGAGCACAGATACGCAGTATTTT,CASSLDRGSTDTQYF
NA,TRBJ1-5,TRBV11-2,NA,TGTGCCAGCAGCCTCGGACCCGGGGGACAGCCCCAGCATTTT,CASSLGPGGQPQHF
NA,TRBJ1-2,TRBV18,NA,TGTGCCAGCTCACCGGGCCTTCCTGACGGCTACACCTTC,CASSPGLPDGYTF
NA,TRBJ1-5,TRBV5-8,NA,TGTGCCAGCAGCTCCACAGGGTATAGCAATCAGCCCCAGCATTTT,CASSSTGYSNQPQHF
NA,TRBJ2-7,TRBV18,NA,TGTGCCAGCTCACCATCGTGGGGGGGCGCCGAGCAGTACTTC,CASSPSWGGAEQYF
NA,TRBJ1-1,TRBV6-5,NA,TGTGCCAGCAGTAGGGACATGAACACTGAAGCTTTCTTT,CASSRDMNTEAFF